Detailed here is one T cell receptor beta chain. Its antigen is currently unknown. V was clipped by 5 bases and J by 8 bases, with 9 bases between them. The CDR3 length is 12 residues. Germline V gene lookup returns CDR1 MNHEY and CDR2 SVGAGI. The record originates from a study of cytomegalovirus exposure and HLA in healthy donors. Study-level background: Within an early data release were 65 million to 90 million unique TCRs drawn from HLA-typed donors.

General observations from the study: The study designated around 150 TCR beta chains cytomegalovirus-associated. Within an earlier analysis, most TCR beta V segments proved productive either about 87% or about 30% of the time.

60 Vbeta and 13 Jbeta primers were used in PCR. The protocol was immunoSEQ multiplex PCR, while the TCRdb copy is restricted to in-frame clones and leaves out a portion. The table has around 120,000 clones, roughly four fifths seen once. Material for sequencing was PBMCs. The TCR comes from a male donor in good health and CMV-seropositive. The rearrangement joins TRBV6-5 to TRBJ1-4; D is perhaps TRBD1 (5 bases). For the CDR3, the DNA is TGTGCCAGCAGTAAGGGGCTGGAAAAACTGTTTTTT. Translating gives CASSKGLEKLFF.